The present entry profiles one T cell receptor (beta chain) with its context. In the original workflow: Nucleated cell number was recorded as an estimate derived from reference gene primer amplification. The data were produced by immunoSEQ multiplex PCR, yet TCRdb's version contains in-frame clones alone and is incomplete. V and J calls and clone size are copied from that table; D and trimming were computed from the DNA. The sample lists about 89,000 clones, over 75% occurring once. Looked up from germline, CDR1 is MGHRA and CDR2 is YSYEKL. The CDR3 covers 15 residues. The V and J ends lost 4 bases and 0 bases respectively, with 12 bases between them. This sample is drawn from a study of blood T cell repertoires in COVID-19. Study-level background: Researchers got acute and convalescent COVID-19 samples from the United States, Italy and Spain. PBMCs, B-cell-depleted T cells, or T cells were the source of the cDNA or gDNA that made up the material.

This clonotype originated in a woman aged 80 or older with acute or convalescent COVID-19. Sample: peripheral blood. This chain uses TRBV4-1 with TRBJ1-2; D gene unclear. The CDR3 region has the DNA TGCGCCAGCAGCCCCTCCAGTACAGCTAACTATGGCTACACCTTC. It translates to CASSPSSTANYGYTF.